A selection of T cell receptor beta chains follows, all from one sample in a study of immune evolution from preneoplasia to lung adenocarcinoma. Sequencing was performed with immunoSEQ multiplex PCR; in TCRdb, only in-frame clones are kept and a portion is missing. The sample consists of some 9,800 clones, more than 70% of them appearing once. Sequences were obtained from FFPE invasive lung adenocarcinoma tissue. These receptors originate from a person in their 70s with invasive lung adenocarcinoma. Some clones in this sample may be carry-over from other donors' samples. The CDR3 runs from the conserved cysteine through the conserved F or W. A D gene is named only where the DNA matches it firmly. Where a row states a size, it is once, few, many or the class of an expanded clone; other rows omit it.

abundance | j_gene | d_gene | v_gene | CDR3aa | CDR3nt
. | TRBJ2-5 | . | TRBV10-3 | CAISESEGVETQYF | TGTGCCATCAGTGAGTCTGAGGGGGTAGAGACCCAGTACTTC
. | TRBJ2-6 | . | TRBV5-1 | CASSQLGTGANVLTF | TGCGCCAGCAGCCAACTCGGGACTGGGGCCAACGTCCTGACTTTC
. | TRBJ1-2 | . | TRBV29-1 | CSVLDFNYGYTF | TGCAGCGTTCTGGATTTCAACTATGGCTACACCTTC
. | TRBJ1-1 | . | TRBV30 | CTGGLMNTEAFF | TGTACCGGAGGGTTGATGAACACTGAAGCTTTCTTT
few | TRBJ2-7 | TRBD2 | TRBV5-1 | CASSYQPAGGQVYEQYF | TGCGCCAGCAGCTATCAACCGGCGGGGGGCCAAGTGTACGAGCAGTACTTC
. | TRBJ1-1 | . | TRBV6-5 | CASSYGQGSTEAFF | TGTGCCAGCAGTTACGGGCAGGGGTCCACTGAAGCTTTCTTT
. | TRBJ2-3 | . | TRBV27 | CASSFSLRRSTDTQYF | TGTGCCAGCAGTTTCTCCCTTAGACGCAGCACAGATACGCAGTATTTT
. | TRBJ2-1 | . | TRBV5-6 | CASSLEWNEQFF | TGTGCCAGCAGCTTGGAATGGAATGAGCAGTTCTTC
. | TRBJ2-1 | . | TRBV28 | CASSLRNEQFF | TGTGCCAGCAGTCTCCGGAATGAGCAGTTCTTC
once | TRBJ1-2 | . | TRBV29-1 | CSVERSASYGYTF | TGCAGCGTTGAGCGGAGCGCGAGCTATGGCTACACCTTC
. | TRBJ2-7 | . | TRBV11-2 | CASSLGNGGQYEQYF | TGTGCCAGCAGCTTAGGCAACGGGGGGCAGTACGAGCAGTACTTC
once | TRBJ2-7 | TRBD2 | TRBV5-1 | CASSLGTSPRVSEQYF | TGCGCCAGCAGCTTAGGGACTAGCCCTAGGGTCTCCGAGCAGTACTTC
. | TRBJ2-1 | . | TRBV2 | CASSERFEASEQFF | TGTGCCAGCAGTGAAAGGTTTGAGGCTAGTGAGCAGTTCTTC
. | TRBJ1-2 | TRBD1 | TRBV5-4 | CASSFALQGADGYTF | TGTGCCAGCAGCTTCGCGTTACAGGGGGCCGATGGCTACACCTTC
once | TRBJ2-7 | TRBD2 | TRBV2 | CASSARRLADTYEQYF | TGTGCCAGCAGTGCTAGGCGACTAGCGGATACCTACGAGCAGTACTTC
. | TRBJ1-5 | . | TRBV6-6 | CATTTGVNQPQHF | TGTGCCACGACGACAGGTGTTAATCAGCCCCAGCATTTT
. | TRBJ2-7 | . | TRBV29-1 | CSVELRGEQYF | TGCAGCGTTGAATTAAGGGGCGAGCAGTACTTC
. | TRBJ1-2 | TRBD1 | TRBV7-2 | CASSPGQGIYGYTF | TGTGCCAGCAGCCCAGGACAGGGGATCTATGGCTACACCTTC
once | TRBJ2-7 | TRBD1 | TRBV18 | CASSPQGQASYEQYF | TGTGCCAGCTCACCACAAGGACAGGCTTCCTACGAGCAGTACTTC
few | TRBJ1-2 | TRBD1 | TRBV16 | CASSQISTGGVYGYTF | TGTGCCAGCAGCCAAATTTCGACAGGGGGCGTCTATGGCTACACCTTC
. | TRBJ1-5 | TRBD1 | TRBV28 | CASSLTGREQPQHF | TGTGCCAGCAGTTTGACAGGGAGGGAACAGCCCCAGCATTTT
. | TRBJ1-1 | . | TRBV27 | CASSRGLNTEAFF | TGTGCCAGCAGTCGTGGGTTGAACACTGAAGCTTTCTTT
. | TRBJ1-5 | TRBD1 | TRBV19 | CASSIGQGNSNQPQHF | TGTGCCAGTAGCATCGGACAGGGGAATAGCAATCAGCCCCAGCATTTT
. | TRBJ2-5 | . | TRBV5-1 | CASSLSGQQETQYF | TGCGCCAGCAGCTTGTCGGGGCAACAAGAGACCCAGTACTTC
. | TRBJ2-6 | . | TRBV10-3 | CAISESVRGYRSGANVLTF | TGTGCCATCAGTGAGTCGGTTAGGGGGTATAGGTCAGGGGCCAACGTCCTGACTTTC
. | TRBJ2-3 | . | TRBV10-2 | CASRDAHWGDTQYF | TGCGCCAGTCGCGACGCTCATTGGGGGGATACGCAGTATTTT
. | TRBJ2-3 | TRBD2 | TRBV28 | CASTSFSGRATTDTQYF | TGTGCCAGCACCTCCTTTAGCGGGAGGGCCACGACAGATACGCAGTATTTT
. | TRBJ2-6 | . | TRBV5-1 | CASSLEGGQSGANVLTF | TGCGCCAGCAGCTTGGAGGGGGGACAGTCTGGGGCCAACGTCCTGACTTTC
. | TRBJ1-4 | TRBD1 | TRBV9 | CASSVGGGGEKLFF | TGTGCCAGCAGCGTAGGAGGGGGCGGAGAAAAACTGTTTTTT
. | TRBJ2-7 | TRBD2 | TRBV27 | CASSRYGGGEQYF | TGTGCCAGCAGCCGCTATGGGGGGGGCGAGCAGTACTTC
. | TRBJ1-4 | . | TRBV28 | CASSSLQGSSEKLFF | TGTGCCAGCAGTTCCCTCCAGGGTTCTAGTGAAAAACTGTTTTTT
. | TRBJ2-5 | . | TRBV30 | CAWSVHGPLGETQYF | TGTGCCTGGAGTGTACACGGCCCCCTGGGAGAGACCCAGTACTTC
. | TRBJ2-7 | TRBD1 | TRBV28 | CASSRDRGREQYF | TGTGCCAGCAGTCGAGACAGGGGGCGAGAGCAGTACTTC
. | TRBJ1-1 | . | TRBV30 | CACRRGNTEAFF | TGTGCCTGCAGGAGAGGGAACACTGAAGCTTTCTTT
. | TRBJ1-1 | . | TRBV10-2 | CASSHFGEAFF | TGCGCCAGCAGTCATTTCGGTGAAGCTTTCTTT
. | TRBJ1-2 | TRBD1 | TRBV29-1 | CSVRSTGEGRRGYTF | TGCAGCGTTAGAAGTACAGGGGAAGGACGAAGGGGCTACACCTTC
. | TRBJ1-4 | . | TRBV11-2 | CASSLGGIGVEKLFF | TGTGCCAGCAGCTTAGGAGGGATAGGGGTTGAAAAACTGTTTTTT
. | TRBJ2-5 | TRBD2 | TRBV10-2 | CASRAGGPETQYF | TGCGCCAGTAGAGCGGGGGGGCCAGAGACCCAGTACTTC
. | TRBJ2-2 | TRBD2 | TRBV14 | CASSPGLDAGELFF | TGTGCCAGCAGCCCGGGACTAGATGCCGGGGAGCTGTTTTTT
. | TRBJ1-1 | TRBD1 | TRBV27 | CASRRTGFTEAFF | TGTGCCAGCAGGCGGACAGGGTTCACTGAAGCTTTCTTT
. | TRBJ1-1 | . | TRBV6-1 | CASSEGGRGTEAFF | TGTGCCAGCAGTGAAGGCGGTCGGGGCACTGAAGCTTTCTTT
few | TRBJ1-1 | . | TRBV5-1 | CASSLAVNTEAFF | TGCGCCAGCAGCTTGGCCGTAAACACTGAAGCTTTCTTT
. | TRBJ2-3 | TRBD2 | TRBV11-2 | CASSLMRGGQDTQYF | TGTGCCAGCAGCCTGATGCGGGGGGGCCAAGATACGCAGTATTTT
. | TRBJ2-3 | TRBD2 | TRBV2 | CASILLAGSTDTQYF | TGTGCCAGCATCCTCCTAGCGGGATCCACAGATACGCAGTATTTT
. | TRBJ1-2 | . | TRBV19 | CASSIKGINGYTF | TGTGCCAGTAGTATTAAGGGGATCAATGGCTACACCTTC
. | TRBJ2-1 | . | TRBV27 | CASSSPRGSGNEQFF | TGTGCCAGCAGTTCCCCCCGTGGGTCTGGCAATGAGCAGTTCTTC
once | TRBJ1-1 | TRBD1 | TRBV15 | CATSGAGTGGSEAFF | TGTGCCACCAGCGGGGCCGGGACAGGGGGGAGTGAAGCTTTCTTT
. | TRBJ2-7 | . | TRBV11-2 | CASRPGGGPYEQYF | TGTGCCAGCAGGCCCGGGGGAGGCCCCTACGAGCAGTACTTC
. | TRBJ1-3 | TRBD1 | TRBV28 | CASSLPKGAGGNTIYF | TGTGCCAGCAGTTTACCCAAGGGGGCAGGGGGAAACACCATATATTTT
. | TRBJ1-2 | . | TRBV7-8 | CASSLEVANYGYTF | TGTGCCAGCAGCTTAGAGGTAGCTAACTATGGCTACACCTTC
. | TRBJ2-5 | TRBD2 | TRBV5-4 | CASSLGLAGAKETQYF | TGTGCCAGCAGCTTGGGGCTAGCGGGGGCAAAAGAGACCCAGTACTTC
once | TRBJ2-7 | . | TRBV15 | CATSRDLATTPGQYF | TGTGCCACCAGCAGAGATTTGGCAACGACCCCTGGACAGTACTTC
. | TRBJ2-1 | TRBD1 | TRBV28 | CASSPRDREWDEQFF | TGTGCCAGCAGTCCACGGGACAGGGAATGGGATGAGCAGTTCTTC
few | TRBJ1-3 | . | TRBV28 | CGGLSGNTIYF | TGTGGTGGGCTATCTGGAAACACCATATATTTT